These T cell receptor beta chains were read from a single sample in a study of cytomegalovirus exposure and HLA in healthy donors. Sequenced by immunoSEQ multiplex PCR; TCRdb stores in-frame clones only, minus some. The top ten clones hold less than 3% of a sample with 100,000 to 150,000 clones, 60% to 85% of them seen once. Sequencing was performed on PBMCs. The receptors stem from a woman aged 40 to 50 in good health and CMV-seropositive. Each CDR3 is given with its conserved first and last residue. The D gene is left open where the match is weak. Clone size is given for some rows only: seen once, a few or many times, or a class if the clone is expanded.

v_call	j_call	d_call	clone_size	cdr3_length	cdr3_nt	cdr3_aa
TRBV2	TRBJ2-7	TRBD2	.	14	TGTGCCAGCCAAACGTTAGCGGGATTGGGCGAGCAGTACTTC	CASQTLAGLGEQYF
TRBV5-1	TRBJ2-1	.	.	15	TGCGCCAGCAGCTTGCCATCGAGCGCCTACAATGAGCAGTTCTTC	CASSLPSSAYNEQFF
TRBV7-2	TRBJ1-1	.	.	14	TGTGCCAGCAGCTTCGTAGGGGGAACCACTGAAGCTTTCTTT	CASSFVGGTTEAFF
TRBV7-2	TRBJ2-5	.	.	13	TGTGCCAGCACCCGCGGCCCCGGAGAGACCCAGTACTTC	CASTRGPGETQYF
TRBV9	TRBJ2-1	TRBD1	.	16	TGTGCCAGCAGCCCTAGAACCGGGACAGGGAACCATGAGCAGTTCTTC	CASSPRTGTGNHEQFF
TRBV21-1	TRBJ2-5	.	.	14	TGTGCCAGCCTCGAGCGGGAGGGCCGAGAGACCCAGTACTTC	CASLEREGRETQYF
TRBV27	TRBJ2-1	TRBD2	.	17	TGTGCCAGCAGTTTCGACTCTAGCGGGAGCTCCTACAATGAGCAGTTCTTC	CASSFDSSGSSYNEQFF
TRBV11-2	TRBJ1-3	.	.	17	TGTGCCAGCAGCCCCTTACAGGGACCTCAATCTGGAAACACCATATATTTT	CASSPLQGPQSGNTIYF
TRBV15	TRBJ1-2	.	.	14	TGTGCCACCAGCAGAGATCAGGGCCCCTATGGCTACACCTTC	CATSRDQGPYGYTF
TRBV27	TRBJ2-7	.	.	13	TGTGCCAGCAGTTTAGCGCGGGGGCGCGAGCAGTACTTC	CASSLARGREQYF
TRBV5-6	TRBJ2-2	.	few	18	TGTGCCAGCAACTTGGGATACCGGGACACAAAATCGATGGGGGAGCTGTTTTTT	CASNLGYRDTKSMGELFF
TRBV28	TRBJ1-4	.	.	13	TGTGCCAGCTTGCAGGGGAATAATGAAAAACTGTTTTTT	CASLQGNNEKLFF
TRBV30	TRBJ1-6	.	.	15	TGTGCCTGGCATCCTCCAGGGAAAGGGAACTCACCCCTCCACTTT	CAWHPPGKGNSPLHF
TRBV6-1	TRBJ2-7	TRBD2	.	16	TGTGCCAGCAGTGCCACCTTAGCGGGAGGACGCAACGAGCAGTACTTC	CASSATLAGGRNEQYF
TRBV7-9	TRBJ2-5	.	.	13	TGTGCCAGCAGCTCTCGACTAGAGGGGACCCAGTACTTC	CASSSRLEGTQYF
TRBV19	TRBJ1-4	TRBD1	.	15	TGTGCCAGTAGTATGGTCTCCAGGGGGTATGAAAAACTGTTTTTT	CASSMVSRGYEKLFF
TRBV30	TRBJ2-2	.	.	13	TGTGCCTGGGGGGACAACCTTCCCGGGGAGCTGTTTTTT	CAWGDNLPGELFF
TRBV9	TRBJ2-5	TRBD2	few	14	TGTGCCAGCAGCGCGGGGGGGCCGGAAGAGACCCAGTACTTC	CASSAGGPEETQYF
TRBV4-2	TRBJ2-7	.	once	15	TGTGCCAGCAGCCAAGGCTTTAGCGGAACCTACGAGCAGTACTTC	CASSQGFSGTYEQYF
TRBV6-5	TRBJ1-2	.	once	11	TGTGCCAGCAGATCCGGTTATGGCTACACCTTC	CASRSGYGYTF
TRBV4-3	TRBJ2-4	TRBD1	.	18	TGCGCCAGCAGCCAAGAAGGTGGGACAGGGGGTCCCAAAAACATTCAGTACTTC	CASSQEGGTGGPKNIQYF
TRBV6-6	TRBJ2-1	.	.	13	TGTGCCAGCAGTGACACAGGGTCCAATGAGCAGTTCTTC	CASSDTGSNEQFF
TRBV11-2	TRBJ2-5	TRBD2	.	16	TGTGCCAGCAGCCCCTTGGTAGCGGGGAAACAAGAGACCCAGTACTTC	CASSPLVAGKQETQYF
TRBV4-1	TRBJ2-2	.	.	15	TGCGCCAGCAGCCAAGGCTCGGGTCCCACCGGGGAGCTGTTTTTT	CASSQGSGPTGELFF
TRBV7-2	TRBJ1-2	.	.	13	TGTGCCAGCAGCTTAGGTGCAGACTATGGCTACACCTTC	CASSLGADYGYTF
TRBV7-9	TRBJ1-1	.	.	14	TGTGCCAGCAGAGACAGTTCCATGAACACTGAAGCTTTCTTT	CASRDSSMNTEAFF
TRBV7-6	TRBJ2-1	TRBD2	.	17	TGTGCCAGCAGCCTAGAGAGCGGGGAGGCTCGCTACAATGAGCAGTTCTTC	CASSLESGEARYNEQFF
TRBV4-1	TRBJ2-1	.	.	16	TGCGCCAGCAGCCAAGACTGGGACTTATCCTACAATGAGCAGTTCTTC	CASSQDWDLSYNEQFF
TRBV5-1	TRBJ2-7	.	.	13	TGCGCCAGCAGCGTCAGGACAGCCGGCGAGCAGTACTTC	CASSVRTAGEQYF
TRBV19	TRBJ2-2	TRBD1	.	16	TGTGCCAGTATTCAACCTCTAACAGGGGGCACCGGGGAGCTGTTTTTT	CASIQPLTGGTGELFF
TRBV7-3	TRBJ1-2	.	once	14	TGTGCCAGCAGCCCAGTTGACAGGAACTATGGCTACACCTTC	CASSPVDRNYGYTF
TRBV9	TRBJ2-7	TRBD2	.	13	TGTGCCAGCAGCGTGTGGGAGGGCGGGGAGCAGTACTTC	CASSVWEGGEQYF
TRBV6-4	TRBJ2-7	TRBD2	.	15	TGTGCCAGCAGTGAGGCTAGCGGGGGACACTACGAGCAGTACTTC	CASSEASGGHYEQYF
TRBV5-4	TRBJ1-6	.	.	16	TGTGCCAGCACCCCGGACGGGGGGGGCTTCGAGTCACCCCTCCACTTT	CASTPDGGGFESPLHF
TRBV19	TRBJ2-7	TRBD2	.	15	TGTGCCAGTAGCTCACTAGCGGGGGGCTCCTACGAGCAGTACTTC	CASSSLAGGSYEQYF
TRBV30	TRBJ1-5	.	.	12	TGTGCCTGGAGTTTAGAGAGTCAGCCCCAGCATTTT	CAWSLESQPQHF
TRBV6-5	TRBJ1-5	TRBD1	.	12	TGTGCCAGCAGGGGGACAGGGGGGCCCCAGCATTTT	CASRGTGGPQHF
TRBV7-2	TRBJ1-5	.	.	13	TGTGCCAGCAGCTATAGGGGAGGCCAGCCCCAGCATTTT	CASSYRGGQPQHF
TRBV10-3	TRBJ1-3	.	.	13	TGTGCCATTAGTCAGGGAACTGGAAACACCATATATTTT	CAISQGTGNTIYF
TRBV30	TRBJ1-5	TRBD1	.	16	TGTGCCTGGAGTACCGCAGGGGGCAGGGGCAATCAGCCCCAGCATTTT	CAWSTAGGRGNQPQHF
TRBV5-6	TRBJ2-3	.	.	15	TGTGCCAGCAGCTTGGCTAGGGGGTACACAGATACGCAGTATTTT	CASSLARGYTDTQYF
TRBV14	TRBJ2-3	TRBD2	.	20	TGTGCCAGCAGCCAAGATATAGGGACTAGCGGGGGAGCGAGCACAGATACGCAGTATTTT	CASSQDIGTSGGASTDTQYF